This T cell receptor (beta chain) was sequenced in a study of blood T cells in healthy people across ages. A second PCR of roughly 7 to 11 cycles used a sample-barcoded 5' primer and a J-beta primer mix. Paired-end reads containing CDR3 totaled no fewer than 3 million for each sample. MiXCR, run by TCRdb on the 5' RACE reads, gives a single entry per CDR3 protein. Of approximately 400,000 distinct CDR3 sequences in the sample, 45% to 60% were seen once. The germline V gene encodes CDR1 SGHRS and CDR2 YFSETQ. This CDR3 has 14 amino acids. As to this clonotype: A junction end diverges from the germline sequence, so it may reflect a read error.

Source material: blood. The chain couples TRBV5-1 to TRBJ2-7; D not certain. The sequence derives from a man between 60 and 75 years old in good health. The CDR3 sequence is CAGSLAGRSYEQYF. The CDR3 region has the DNA TGCGCCGGCAGCTTGGCCGGACGCTCCTACGAGCAGTACTTC.